These 4 T cell receptor beta chains share one sample of origin, sequenced in a study of early T cells in non-severe SARS-CoV-2 infection. TCRdb used MiXCR to reprocess the 5' RACE reads, holding one entry per CDR3 protein. There are 68,000 or so distinct CDR3 sequences in the sample; 9.5% to 13% occur only once, and 6.4% lies in the top ten. Material: whole blood. All receptors derive from an adult who was a healthcare worker with PCR-confirmed SARS-CoV-2 infection or an uninfected control (not recorded which).

Many counts were recorded for this clonotype. This rearrangement joins TRBV2 to TRBJ2-1, with a tentative D call TRBD1 (6 bases). CDR3 length: 12 residues. Germline V gene data show CDR1 as SNHLY and CDR2 as FYNNEI. The ends were cut back, 7 bases at V and 9 bases at J, with 13 bases in the middle. As DNA, the CDR3 is TGTGCCAGCACAGGGGATGGGAGTGAGCAGTTCTTC. As protein: CASTGDGSEQFF.

This clonotype has at least ten counts. The chain combines TRBV7-9 with TRBJ2-1, with D perhaps matching TRBD2 (6 bases). Germline values: CDR1 SEHNR, CDR2 FQNEAQ (reference sequence). The CDR3 is made up of 16 amino acids. Trimming stripped 5 bases from V and 9 bases from J, with 23 bases between. The CDR3 here is CASSLLRGVQFGEQFF. The DNA for the CDR3 is TGTGCCAGCAGCCTCCTCCGCGGGGTACAATTTGGTGAGCAGTTCTTC.

This clonotype was detected only a few times. The genes are TRBV29-1 and TRBJ2-1; 8 bases fit TRBD1. Germline CDR1 is SQVTM and CDR2 is ANQGSEA. The CDR3 covers 15 residues. V gave up 4 bases and J gave up 4 bases; unmatched junction bases: 9. CDR3 sequence reads: CSVGQGSLYYNEQFF. Here the CDR3 DNA reads TGCAGCGTTGGACAGGGGAGTCTGTATTACAATGAGCAGTTCTTC.

The chain couples TRBV4-1 to TRBJ1-4; no clear D. Per germline, CDR1 MGHRA and CDR2 YSYEKL. V lost 8 bases and J lost 5, with 12 bases in between. The CDR3 has 13 residues. The CDR3 bases are TGCGCCAGCTCTCTGGCGGGGAATGAAAAACTGTTTTTT. The encoded protein is CASSLAGNEKLFF.